Included here is one TCR beta chain sequence, with context. What it recognizes is unknown. This entry belongs to a study of cytomegalovirus exposure and HLA in healthy donors. Across the whole study: Per a later analysis, the roughly 690 first-cohort and approximately 120 validation repertoires shared one platform.

Here immunoSEQ multiplex PCR was the method, and the copy in TCRdb shows in-frame clones only, minus some. The repertoire holds some 150,000 clones, with 89% as singletons. Study-wide results and limits: Most TCR sequences were seen very rarely across donors, but some public TCRs occurred in many.

The sequence was collected from a woman in her late teens or twenties in good health and CMV-seropositive. Sequences were obtained from PBMCs.

Written as DNA, the CDR3 is TGTGCCAGCAGTTCTCCCTACCTCACCCCGGGCACTGAAGCTTTCTTT. It is translated as CASSSPYLTPGTEAFF. The rearrangement uses TRBV27 and TRBJ1-1; no clear D gene. Germline values: CDR1 MNHEY, CDR2 SMNVEV (reference sequence). V dropped 4 bases and J dropped 4 bases, with 19 bases sitting between them. The CDR3 loop spans 16 amino acids.